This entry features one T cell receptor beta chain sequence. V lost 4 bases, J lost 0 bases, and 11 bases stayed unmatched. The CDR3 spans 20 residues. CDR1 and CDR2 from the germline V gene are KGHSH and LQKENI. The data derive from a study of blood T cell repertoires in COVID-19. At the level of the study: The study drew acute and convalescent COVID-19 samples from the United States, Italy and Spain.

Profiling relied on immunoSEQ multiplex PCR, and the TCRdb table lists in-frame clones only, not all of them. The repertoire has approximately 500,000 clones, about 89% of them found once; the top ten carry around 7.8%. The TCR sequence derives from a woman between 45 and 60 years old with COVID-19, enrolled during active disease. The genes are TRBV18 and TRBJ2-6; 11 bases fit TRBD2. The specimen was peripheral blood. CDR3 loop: CASSRITSGGLSSGANVLTF. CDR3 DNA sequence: TGTGCCAGCTCACGAATTACTAGCGGGGGATTGAGCTCTGGGGCCAACGTCCTGACTTTC.